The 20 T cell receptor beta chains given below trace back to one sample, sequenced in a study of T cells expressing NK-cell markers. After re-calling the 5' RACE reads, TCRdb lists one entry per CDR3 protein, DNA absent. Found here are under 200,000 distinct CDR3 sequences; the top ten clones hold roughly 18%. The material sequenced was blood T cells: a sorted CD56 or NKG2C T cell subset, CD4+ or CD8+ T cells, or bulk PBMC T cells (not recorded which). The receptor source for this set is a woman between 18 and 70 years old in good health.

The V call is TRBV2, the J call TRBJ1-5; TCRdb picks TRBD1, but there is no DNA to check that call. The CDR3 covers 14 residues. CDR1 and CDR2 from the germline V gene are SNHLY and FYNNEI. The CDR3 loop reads CASSRQGAYQPQHF.

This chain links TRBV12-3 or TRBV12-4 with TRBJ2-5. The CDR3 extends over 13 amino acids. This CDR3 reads CASSFPAQGTQYF.

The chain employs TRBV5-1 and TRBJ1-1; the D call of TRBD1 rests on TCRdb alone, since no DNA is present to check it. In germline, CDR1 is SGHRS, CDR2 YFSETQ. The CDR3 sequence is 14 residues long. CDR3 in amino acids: CASSLEGHRTGAFF. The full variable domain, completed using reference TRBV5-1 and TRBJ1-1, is KAGVTQTPRYLIKTRGQQVTLSCSPISGHRSVSWYQQTPGQGLQFLFEYFSETQRNKGNFPGRFSGRQFSNSRSEMNVSTLELGDSALYLCASSLEGHRTGAFFGQGTRLTVV.

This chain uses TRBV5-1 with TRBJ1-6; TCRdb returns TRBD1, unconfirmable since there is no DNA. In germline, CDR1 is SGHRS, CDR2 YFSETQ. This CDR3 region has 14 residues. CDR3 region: CASSLGQDASPLHF.

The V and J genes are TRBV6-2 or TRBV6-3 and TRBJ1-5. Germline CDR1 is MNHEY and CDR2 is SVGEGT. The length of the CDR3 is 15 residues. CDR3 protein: CASSPRAGSNQPQHF.

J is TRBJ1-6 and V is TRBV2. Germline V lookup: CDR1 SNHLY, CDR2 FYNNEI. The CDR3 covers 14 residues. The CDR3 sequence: CASTITGLGSPLHF. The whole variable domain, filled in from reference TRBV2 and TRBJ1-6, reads EPEVTQTPSHQVTQMGQEVILRCVPISNHLYFYWYRQILGQKVEFLVSFYNNEISEKSEIFDDQFSVERPDGSNFTLKIRSTKLEDSAMYFCASTITGLGSPLHFGNGTRLTVT.

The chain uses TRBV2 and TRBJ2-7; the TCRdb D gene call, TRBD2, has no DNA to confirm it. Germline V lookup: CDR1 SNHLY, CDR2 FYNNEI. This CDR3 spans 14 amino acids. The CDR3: CASSVTSGFYEQYF.

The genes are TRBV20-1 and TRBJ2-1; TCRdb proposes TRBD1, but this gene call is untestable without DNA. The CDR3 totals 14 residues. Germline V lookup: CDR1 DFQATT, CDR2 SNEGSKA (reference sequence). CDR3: CSASQGGAGNEQFF.

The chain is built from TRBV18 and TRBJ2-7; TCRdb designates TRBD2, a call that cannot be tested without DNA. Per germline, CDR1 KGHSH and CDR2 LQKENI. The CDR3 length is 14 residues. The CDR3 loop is CASSSGLERYEQYF. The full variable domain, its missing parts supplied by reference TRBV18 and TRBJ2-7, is NAGVMQNPRHLVRRRGQEARLRCSPMKGHSHVYWYRQLPEEGLKFMVYLQKENIIDESGMPKERFSAEFPKEGPSILRIQQVVRGDSAAYFCASSSGLERYEQYFGPGTRLTVT.

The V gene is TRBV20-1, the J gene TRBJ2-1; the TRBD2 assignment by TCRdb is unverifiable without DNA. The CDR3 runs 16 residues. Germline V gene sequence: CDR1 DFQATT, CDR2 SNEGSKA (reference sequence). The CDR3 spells CSARWSGSVLYNEQFF.

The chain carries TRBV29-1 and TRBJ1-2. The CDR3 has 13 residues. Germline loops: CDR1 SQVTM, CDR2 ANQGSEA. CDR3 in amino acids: CSVEVSQDYGYTF.

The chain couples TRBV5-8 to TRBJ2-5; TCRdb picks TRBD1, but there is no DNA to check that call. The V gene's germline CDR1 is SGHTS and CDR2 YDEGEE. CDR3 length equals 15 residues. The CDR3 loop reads CASIPPGGLWETQYF.

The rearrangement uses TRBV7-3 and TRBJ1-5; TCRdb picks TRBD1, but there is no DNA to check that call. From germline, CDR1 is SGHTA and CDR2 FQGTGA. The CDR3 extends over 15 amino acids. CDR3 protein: CASSLPGTRYQPQHF.

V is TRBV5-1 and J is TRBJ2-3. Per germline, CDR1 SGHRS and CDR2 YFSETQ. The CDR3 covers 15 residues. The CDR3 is CASRLDGTSTDTQYF.

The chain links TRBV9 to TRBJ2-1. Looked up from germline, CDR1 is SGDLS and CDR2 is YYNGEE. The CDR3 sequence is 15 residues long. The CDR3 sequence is CASSVDPSPYNEQFF.

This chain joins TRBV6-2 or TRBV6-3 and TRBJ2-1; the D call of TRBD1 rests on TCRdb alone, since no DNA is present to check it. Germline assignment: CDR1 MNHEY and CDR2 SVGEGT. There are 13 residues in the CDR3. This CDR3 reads CASRDRGGEEQFF.

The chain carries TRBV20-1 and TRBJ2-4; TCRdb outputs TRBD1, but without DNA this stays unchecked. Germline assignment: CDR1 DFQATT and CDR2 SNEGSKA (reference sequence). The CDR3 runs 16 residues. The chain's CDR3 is CSASKVDRLAKNIQYF.

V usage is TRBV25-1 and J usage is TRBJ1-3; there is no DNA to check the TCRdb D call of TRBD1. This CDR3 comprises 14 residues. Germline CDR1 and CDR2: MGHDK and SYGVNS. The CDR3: CASTQPGGGNTIYF.

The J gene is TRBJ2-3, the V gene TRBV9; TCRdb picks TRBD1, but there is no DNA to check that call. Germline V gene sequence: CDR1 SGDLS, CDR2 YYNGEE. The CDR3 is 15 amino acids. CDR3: CASRTRGLDTDTQYF.

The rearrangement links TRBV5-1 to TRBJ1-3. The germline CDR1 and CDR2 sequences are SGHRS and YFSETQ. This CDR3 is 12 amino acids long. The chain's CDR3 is CASSATGNTIYF. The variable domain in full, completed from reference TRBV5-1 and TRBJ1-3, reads KAGVTQTPRYLIKTRGQQVTLSCSPISGHRSVSWYQQTPGQGLQFLFEYFSETQRNKGNFPGRFSGRQFSNSRSEMNVSTLELGDSALYLCASSATGNTIYFGEGSWLTVV.